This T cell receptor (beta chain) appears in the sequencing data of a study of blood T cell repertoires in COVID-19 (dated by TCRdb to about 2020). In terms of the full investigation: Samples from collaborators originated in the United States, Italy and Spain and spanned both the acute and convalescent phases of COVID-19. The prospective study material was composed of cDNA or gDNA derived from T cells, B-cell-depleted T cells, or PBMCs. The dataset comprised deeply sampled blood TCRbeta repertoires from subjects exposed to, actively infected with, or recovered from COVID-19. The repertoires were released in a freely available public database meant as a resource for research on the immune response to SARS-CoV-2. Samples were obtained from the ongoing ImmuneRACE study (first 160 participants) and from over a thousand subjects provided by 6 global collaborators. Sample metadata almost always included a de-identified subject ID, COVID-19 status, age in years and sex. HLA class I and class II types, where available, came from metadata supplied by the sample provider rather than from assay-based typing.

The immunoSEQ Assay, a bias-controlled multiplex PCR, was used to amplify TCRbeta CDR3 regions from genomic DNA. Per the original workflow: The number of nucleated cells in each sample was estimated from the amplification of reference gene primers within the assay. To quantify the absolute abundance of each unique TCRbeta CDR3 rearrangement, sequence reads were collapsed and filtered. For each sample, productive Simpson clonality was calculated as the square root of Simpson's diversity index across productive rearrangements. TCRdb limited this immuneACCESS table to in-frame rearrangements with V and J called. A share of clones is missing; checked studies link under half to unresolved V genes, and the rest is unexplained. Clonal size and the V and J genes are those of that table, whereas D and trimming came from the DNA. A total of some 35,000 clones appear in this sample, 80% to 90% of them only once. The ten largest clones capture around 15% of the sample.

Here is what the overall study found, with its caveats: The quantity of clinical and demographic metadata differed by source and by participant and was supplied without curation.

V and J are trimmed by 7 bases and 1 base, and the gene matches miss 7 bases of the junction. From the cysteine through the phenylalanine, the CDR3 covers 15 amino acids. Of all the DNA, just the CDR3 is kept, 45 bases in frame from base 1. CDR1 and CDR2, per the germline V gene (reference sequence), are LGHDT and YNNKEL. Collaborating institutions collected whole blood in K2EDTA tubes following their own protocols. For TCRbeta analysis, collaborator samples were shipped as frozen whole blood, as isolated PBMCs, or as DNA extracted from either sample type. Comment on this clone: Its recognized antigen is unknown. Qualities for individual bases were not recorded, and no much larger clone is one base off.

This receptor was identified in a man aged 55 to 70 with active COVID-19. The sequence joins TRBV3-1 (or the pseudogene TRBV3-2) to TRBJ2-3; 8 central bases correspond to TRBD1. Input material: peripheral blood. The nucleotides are TGTGCCAGCACCTCAACGGACAGGGGCACAGATACGCAGTATTTT. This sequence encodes CASTSTDRGTDTQYF.